The clone carrying this TCR beta chain showed up many times. V shed 8 bases and J 6 bases; nucleotides not matched to a gene: 9. This CDR3 is built from 14 residues. Looked up from germline, CDR1 is LNHNV and CDR2 is YYDKDF (reference sequence). The data were obtained in a study of naive and memory T cell subsets. Both TRBC1 and TRBC2 were covered by a beta constant-region primer of two equimolar oligonucleotides. TCRdb analysed the UMI-ligation and nested PCR reads with MiXCR anew, one entry per CDR3 protein. The profile shows some 85,000 distinct CDR3 sequences, roughly 14% of them singletons. The origin of this receptor is a human donor in good health. Source material: central memory CD4+ T cells from blood. The rearrangement joins TRBV15 to TRBJ1-5, with 8 positions matching TRBD1. In nucleotides, the CDR3 is TGTGCCACCCATACGGACAGGGCGGGTCAGCCCCAGCATTTT. Its protein product is CATHTDRAGQPQHF.